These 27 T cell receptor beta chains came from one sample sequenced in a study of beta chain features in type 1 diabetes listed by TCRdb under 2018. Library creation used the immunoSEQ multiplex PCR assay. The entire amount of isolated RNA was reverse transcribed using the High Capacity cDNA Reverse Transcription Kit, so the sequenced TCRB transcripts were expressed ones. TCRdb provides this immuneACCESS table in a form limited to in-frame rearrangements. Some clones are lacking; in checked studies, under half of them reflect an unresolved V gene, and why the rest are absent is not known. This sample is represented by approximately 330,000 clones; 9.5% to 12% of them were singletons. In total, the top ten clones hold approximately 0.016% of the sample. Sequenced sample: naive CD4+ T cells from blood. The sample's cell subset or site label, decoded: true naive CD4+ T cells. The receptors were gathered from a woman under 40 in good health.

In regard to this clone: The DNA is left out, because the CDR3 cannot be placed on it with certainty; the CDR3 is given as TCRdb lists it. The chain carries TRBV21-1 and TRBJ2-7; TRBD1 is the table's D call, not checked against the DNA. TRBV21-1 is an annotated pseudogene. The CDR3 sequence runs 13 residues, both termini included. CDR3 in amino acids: CANVGTGSYEQYF.

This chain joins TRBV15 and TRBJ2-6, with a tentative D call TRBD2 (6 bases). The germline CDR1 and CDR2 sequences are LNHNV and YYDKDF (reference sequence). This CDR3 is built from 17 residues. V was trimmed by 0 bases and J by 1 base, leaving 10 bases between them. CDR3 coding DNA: TGTGCCACCAGCAGAGATCGGGGGACTTCTGGGGCCAACGTCCTGACTTTC. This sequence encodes CATSRDRGTSGANVLTF.

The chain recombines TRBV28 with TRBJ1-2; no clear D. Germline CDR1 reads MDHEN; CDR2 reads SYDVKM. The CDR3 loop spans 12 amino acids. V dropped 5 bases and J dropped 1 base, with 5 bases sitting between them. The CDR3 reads CASSNRNYGYTF. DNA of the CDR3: TGTGCCAGCAGTAATCGTAACTATGGCTACACCTTC.

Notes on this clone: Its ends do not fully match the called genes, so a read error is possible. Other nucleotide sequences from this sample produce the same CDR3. DNA for the CDR3: TGTGCCAGCAGCAAGGACAGGGCCACTGAAGCCTTCTTT. This codes for CASSKDRATEAFF. The chain is built from TRBV7-3 and TRBJ1-1; 8 positions match TRBD1. CDR1 and CDR2 (germline): SGHTA, FQGTGA. The CDR3 consists of 13 residues.

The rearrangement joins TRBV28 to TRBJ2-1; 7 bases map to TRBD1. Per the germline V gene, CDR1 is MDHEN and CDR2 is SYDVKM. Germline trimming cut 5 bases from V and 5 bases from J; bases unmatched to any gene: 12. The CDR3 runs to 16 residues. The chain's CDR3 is CASSDNRGRINNEQFF. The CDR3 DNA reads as TGTGCCAGCAGTGATAACAGGGGTAGGATAAACAATGAGCAGTTCTTC.

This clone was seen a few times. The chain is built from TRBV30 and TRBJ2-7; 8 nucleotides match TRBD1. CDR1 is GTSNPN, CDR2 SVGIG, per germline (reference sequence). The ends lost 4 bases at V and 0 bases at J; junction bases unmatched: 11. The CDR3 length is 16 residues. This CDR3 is CAWKPEDRALSYEQYF. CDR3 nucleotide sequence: TGTGCCTGGAAGCCCGAGGACAGGGCCCTCTCCTACGAGCAGTACTTC.

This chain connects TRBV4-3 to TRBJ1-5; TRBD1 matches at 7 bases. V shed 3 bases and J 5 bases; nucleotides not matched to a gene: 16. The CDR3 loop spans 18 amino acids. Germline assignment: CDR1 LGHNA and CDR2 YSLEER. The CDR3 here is CASSHTDHRGKGDQPQHF. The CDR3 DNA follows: TGCGCCAGCAGCCACACCGACCACAGGGGTAAAGGGGATCAGCCCCAGCATTTT.

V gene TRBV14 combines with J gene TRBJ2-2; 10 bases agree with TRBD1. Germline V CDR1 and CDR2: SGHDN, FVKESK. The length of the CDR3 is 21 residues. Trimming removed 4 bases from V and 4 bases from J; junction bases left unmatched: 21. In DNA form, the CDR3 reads TGTGCCAGCAGCCCGATTCCATGGTCGGGACAGGGGATCGGAGGCACCGGGGAGCTGTTTTTT. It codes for CASSPIPWSGQGIGGTGELFF.

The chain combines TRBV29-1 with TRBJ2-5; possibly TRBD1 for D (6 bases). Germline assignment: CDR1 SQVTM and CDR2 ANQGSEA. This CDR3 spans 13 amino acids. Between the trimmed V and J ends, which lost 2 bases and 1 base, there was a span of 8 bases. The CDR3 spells CSVEYRAQETQYF. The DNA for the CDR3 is TGCAGCGTTGAATACAGGGCCCAAGAGACCCAGTACTTC.

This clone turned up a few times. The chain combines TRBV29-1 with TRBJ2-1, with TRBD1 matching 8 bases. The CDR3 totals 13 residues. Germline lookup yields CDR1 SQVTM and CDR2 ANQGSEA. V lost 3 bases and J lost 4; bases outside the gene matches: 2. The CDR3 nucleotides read TGCAGCGTTGACAGGGGGCTATACAATGAGCAGTTCTTC. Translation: CSVDRGLYNEQFF.

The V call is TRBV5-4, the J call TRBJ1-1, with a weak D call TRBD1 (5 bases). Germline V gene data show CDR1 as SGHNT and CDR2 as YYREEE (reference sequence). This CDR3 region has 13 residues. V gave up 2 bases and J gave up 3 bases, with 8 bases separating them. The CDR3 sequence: CASSFTGDTEAFF. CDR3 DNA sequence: TGTGCCAGCAGCTTTACAGGTGACACTGAAGCTTTCTTT. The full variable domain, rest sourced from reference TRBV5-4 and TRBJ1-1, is ETGVTQSPTHLIKTRGQQVTLRCSSQSGHNTVSWYQQALGQGPQFIFQYYREEENGRGNFPPRFSGLQFPNYSSELNVNALELDDSALYLCASSFTGDTEAFFGQGTRLTVV.

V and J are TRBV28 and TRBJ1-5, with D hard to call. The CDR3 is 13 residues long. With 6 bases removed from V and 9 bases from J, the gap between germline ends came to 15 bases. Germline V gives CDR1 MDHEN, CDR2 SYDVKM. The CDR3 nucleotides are TGTGCCAGCAGAGAGTCATCGTATTGGCCCCAGCATTTT. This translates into CASRESSYWPQHF. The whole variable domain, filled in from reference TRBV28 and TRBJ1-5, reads DVKVTQSSRYLVKRTGEKVFLECVQDMDHENMFWYRQDPGLGLRLIYFSYDVKMKEKGDIPEGYSVSREKKERFSLILESASTNQTSMYLCASRESSYWPQHFGDGTRLSIL.

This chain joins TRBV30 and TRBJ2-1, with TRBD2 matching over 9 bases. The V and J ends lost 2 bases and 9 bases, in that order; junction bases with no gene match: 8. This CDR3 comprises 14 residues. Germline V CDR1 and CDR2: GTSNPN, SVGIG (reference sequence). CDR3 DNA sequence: TGTGCCTGGAGTAGGGCTAGCGGGAACTTTGAGCAGTTCTTC. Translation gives CAWSRASGNFEQFF.

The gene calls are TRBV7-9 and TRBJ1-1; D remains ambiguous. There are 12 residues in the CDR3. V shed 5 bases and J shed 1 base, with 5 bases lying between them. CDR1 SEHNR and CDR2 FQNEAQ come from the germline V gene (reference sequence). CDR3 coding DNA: TGTGCCAGCAGCACAACGAACACTGAAGCTTTCTTT. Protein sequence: CASSTTNTEAFF.

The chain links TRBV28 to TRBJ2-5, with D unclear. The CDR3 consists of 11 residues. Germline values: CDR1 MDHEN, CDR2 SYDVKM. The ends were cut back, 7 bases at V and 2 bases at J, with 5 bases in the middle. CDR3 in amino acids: CASKQQETQYF. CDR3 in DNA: TGTGCCAGCAAGCAACAAGAGACCCAGTACTTC.

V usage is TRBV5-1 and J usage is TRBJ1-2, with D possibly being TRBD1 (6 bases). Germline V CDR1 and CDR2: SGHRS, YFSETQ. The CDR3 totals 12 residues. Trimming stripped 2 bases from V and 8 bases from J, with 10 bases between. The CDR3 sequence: CASSLQGRGYTF. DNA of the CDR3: TGCGCCAGCAGCTTACAGGGTCGCGGCTACACCTTC.

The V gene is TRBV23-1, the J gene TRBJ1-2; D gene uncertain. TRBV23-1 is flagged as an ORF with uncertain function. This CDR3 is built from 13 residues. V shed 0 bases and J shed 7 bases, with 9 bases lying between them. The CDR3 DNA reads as TGCGCCAGCAGTCAATCTTACCGGGGTGGCTACACCTTC. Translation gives CASSQSYRGGYTF.

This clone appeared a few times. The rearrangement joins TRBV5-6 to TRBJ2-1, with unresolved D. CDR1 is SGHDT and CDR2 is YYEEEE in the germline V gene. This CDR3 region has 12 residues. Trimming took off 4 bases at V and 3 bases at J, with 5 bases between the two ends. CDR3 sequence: CASSVNYNEQFF. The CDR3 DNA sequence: TGTGCCAGCAGCGTAAACTACAATGAGCAGTTCTTC.

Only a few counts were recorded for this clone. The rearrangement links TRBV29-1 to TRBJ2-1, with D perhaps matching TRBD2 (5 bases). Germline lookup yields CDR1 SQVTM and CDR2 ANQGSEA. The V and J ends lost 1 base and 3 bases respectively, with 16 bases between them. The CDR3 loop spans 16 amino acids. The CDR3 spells CSVEVTTARHYNEQFF. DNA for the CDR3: TGCAGCGTTGAAGTGACTACGGCCCGCCACTACAATGAGCAGTTCTTC.

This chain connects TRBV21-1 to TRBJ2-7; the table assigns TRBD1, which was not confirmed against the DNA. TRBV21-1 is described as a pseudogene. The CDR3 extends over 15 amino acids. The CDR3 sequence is CASSSPRTPSYEQYF. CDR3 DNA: TGTGCCAGCAGTAGTCCCCGGACACCTTCCTACGAGCAGTACTTC.

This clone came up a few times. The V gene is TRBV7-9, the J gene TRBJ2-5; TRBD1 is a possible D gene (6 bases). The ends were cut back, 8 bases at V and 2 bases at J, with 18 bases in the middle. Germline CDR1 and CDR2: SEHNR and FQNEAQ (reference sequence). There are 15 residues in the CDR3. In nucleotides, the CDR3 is TGTGCCAGCGTAGACGACACAGGGTCGCAAGAGACCCAGTACTTC. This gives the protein CASVDDTGSQETQYF.

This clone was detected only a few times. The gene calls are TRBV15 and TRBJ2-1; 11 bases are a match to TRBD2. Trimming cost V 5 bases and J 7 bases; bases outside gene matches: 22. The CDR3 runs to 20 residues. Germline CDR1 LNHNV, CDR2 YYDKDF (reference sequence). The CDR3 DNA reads TGTGCCACCAGCCCGGAACCGGGACTAGCGGAGAGAGAAAGGTGGAATGAGCAGTTCTTC. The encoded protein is CATSPEPGLAERERWNEQFF.

The CDR3 bases are TGCGCCAGCAGTCAATCGTTTTTAGCGGGAGGGATAGATACGCAGTATTTT. Residues: CASSQSFLAGGIDTQYF. V is TRBV23-1 and J is TRBJ2-3, with 11 bases aligning to TRBD2. TRBV23-1 is an open reading frame whose function is uncertain. The ends lost 0 bases at V and 5 bases at J; junction bases unmatched: 7. This CDR3 contains 17 residues.

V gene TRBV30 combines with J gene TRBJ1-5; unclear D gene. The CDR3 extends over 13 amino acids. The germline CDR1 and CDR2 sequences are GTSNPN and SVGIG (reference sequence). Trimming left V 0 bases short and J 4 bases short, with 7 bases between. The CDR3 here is CAWSVAENQPQHF. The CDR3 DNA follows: TGTGCCTGGAGTGTGGCGGAAAATCAGCCCCAGCATTTT. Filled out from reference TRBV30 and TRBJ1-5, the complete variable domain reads SQTIHQWPATLVQPVGSPLSLECTVEGTSNPNLYWYRQAAGRGLQLLFYSVGIGQISSEVPQNLSASRPQDRQFILSSKKLLLSDSGFYLCAWSVAENQPQHFGDGTRLSIL.

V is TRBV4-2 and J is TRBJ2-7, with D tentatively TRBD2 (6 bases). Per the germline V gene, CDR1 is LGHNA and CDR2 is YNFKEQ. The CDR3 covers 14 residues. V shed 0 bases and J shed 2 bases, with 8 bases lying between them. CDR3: CASSQDRRAYEQYF. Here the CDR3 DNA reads TGTGCCAGCAGCCAAGACAGGAGGGCCTACGAGCAGTACTTC.

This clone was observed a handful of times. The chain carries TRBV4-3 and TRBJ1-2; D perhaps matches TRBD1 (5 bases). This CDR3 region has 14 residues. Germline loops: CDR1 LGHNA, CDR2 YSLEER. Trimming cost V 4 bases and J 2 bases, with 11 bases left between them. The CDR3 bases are TGCGCCAGCAGCCCGGGGGAGGGGAACTATGGCTACACCTTC. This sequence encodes CASSPGEGNYGYTF.

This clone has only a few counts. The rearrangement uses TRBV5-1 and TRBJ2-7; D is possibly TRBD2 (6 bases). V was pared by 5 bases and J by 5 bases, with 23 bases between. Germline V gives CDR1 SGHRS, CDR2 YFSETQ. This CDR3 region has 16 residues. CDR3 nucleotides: TGCGCCAGCAGAGTCGGAGGGCCCCGGGGCCGGGACGAGCAGTACTTC. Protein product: CASRVGGPRGRDEQYF.